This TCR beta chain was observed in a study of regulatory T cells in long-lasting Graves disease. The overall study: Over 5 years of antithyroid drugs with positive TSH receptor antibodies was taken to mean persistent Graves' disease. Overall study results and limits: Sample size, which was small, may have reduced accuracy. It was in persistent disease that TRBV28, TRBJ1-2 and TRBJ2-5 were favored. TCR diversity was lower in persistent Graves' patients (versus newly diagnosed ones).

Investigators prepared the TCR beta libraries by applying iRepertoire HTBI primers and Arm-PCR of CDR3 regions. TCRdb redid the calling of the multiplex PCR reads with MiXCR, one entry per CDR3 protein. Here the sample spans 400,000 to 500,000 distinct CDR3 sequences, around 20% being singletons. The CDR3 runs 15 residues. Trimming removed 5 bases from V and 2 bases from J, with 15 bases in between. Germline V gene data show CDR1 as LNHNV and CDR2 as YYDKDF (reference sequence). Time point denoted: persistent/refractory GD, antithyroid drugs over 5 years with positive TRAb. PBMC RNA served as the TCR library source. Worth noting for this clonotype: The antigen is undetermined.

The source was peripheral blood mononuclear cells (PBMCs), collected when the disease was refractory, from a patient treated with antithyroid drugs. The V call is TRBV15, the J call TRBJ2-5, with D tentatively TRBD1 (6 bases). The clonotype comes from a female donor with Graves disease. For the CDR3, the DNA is TGTGCCACCAGCCTCAGGGGTAGGGTACAAGAGACCCAGTACTTC. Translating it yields CATSLRGRVQETQYF.